The rows below give T cell receptor beta chains drawn from one sample of a study of CD4 T cells in lung cancer. Measured with immunoSEQ multiplex PCR; TCRdb has only the in-frame clones, and not every one. The profile shows roughly 4,800 clones, around 70% of them singletons. Sequencing was performed on lung tumor tissue. These receptors originate from a man in his sixties with non-small cell lung cancer. The CDR3 runs from the conserved cysteine through the conserved F or W. A D gene is named only where the DNA matches it firmly. Only some rows state a clone size, as once, few, many or a class for expanded clones.

D	size	V	J	DNA	CDR3
TRBD2	once	TRBV11-1	TRBJ2-1	TGTGCCAGCAGCCGTTCAGCGGGAGTTTACAATGAGCAGTTCTTC	CASSRSAGVYNEQFF
TRBD1	-	TRBV6-1	TRBJ2-7	TGTGCCATCAGTGAGTCGAGGGGGCAGGGGTCCTACGAGCAGTACTTC	CAISESRGQGSYEQYF
TRBD1	-	TRBV7-9	TRBJ1-1	TGTGCCAGCAGCTTGCCGACAGGGGGTTGGACTGAAGCTTTCTTT	CASSLPTGGWTEAFF
-	-	TRBV30	TRBJ1-1	TGTGCCTGGAGTTCCATCAGTCCGAACACTGAAGCTTTCTTT	CAWSSISPNTEAFF
TRBD1	-	TRBV5-1	TRBJ2-2	TGCGCCAGCAGCCTTAGACAGGGCTACACCGGGGAGCTGTTTTTT	CASSLRQGYTGELFF
TRBD1	few	TRBV7-9	TRBJ2-5	TGTGCCAGCAGCTTCGACAGGGGGGCCGGTGAGACCCAGTACTTC	CASSFDRGAGETQYF
-	few	TRBV7-9	TRBJ2-3	TGTGCCAGCAGCTTAGCTGGAGGCGCAGATACGCAGTATTTT	CASSLAGGADTQYF
-	large	TRBV6-5	TRBJ2-7	TGTGCCAGCAGTACTGGCGTGGGCTATGGCGAGCAGTACTTC	CASSTGVGYGEQYF
TRBD1	-	TRBV28	TRBJ2-5	TGTGCCAGCAGTTTTCCAGGGGGCGGGGAGACCCAGTACTTC	CASSFPGGGETQYF
TRBD1	-	TRBV10-3	TRBJ1-1	TGTGCCATCAGCCAGACAGGGATGGAGAACACTGAAGCTTTCTTT	CAISQTGMENTEAFF
-	-	TRBV6-6	TRBJ1-3	TGTGCCAGCACCGAAGCGGGGAACACCATATATTTT	CASTEAGNTIYF
TRBD1	-	TRBV5-4	TRBJ2-5	TGTGCCAGCAGCTATCGCGGACAGGGGGGAAAAGAGACCCAGTACTTC	CASSYRGQGGKETQYF
TRBD2	-	TRBV5-8	TRBJ2-5	TGTGCCAGCAGTTTTCGGACTAGCGACGGAGAGACCCAGTACTTC	CASSFRTSDGETQYF
-	few	TRBV6-5	TRBJ2-3	TGTGCCAGCAGTTACTCCCCCGTAGGGGGCACAGATACGCAGTATTTT	CASSYSPVGGTDTQYF
-	-	TRBV28	TRBJ1-5	TGTGCCAGCACCCCGGAGACCCAAGGGGATCAGCCCCAGCATTTT	CASTPETQGDQPQHF
-	few	TRBV5-1	TRBJ1-5	TGCGCCAGCAGCGCTACTACAGGGCAGGGTCAGCCCCAGCATTTT	CASSATTGQGQPQHF
TRBD1	-	TRBV5-1	TRBJ2-2	TGCGCCAGCAGCTTGGAACAGGGGGCACGTGGGGAGCTGTTTTTT	CASSLEQGARGELFF
TRBD2	-	TRBV6-4	TRBJ2-3	TGTGCCAGCAGTGACGAAGCGGGAGCCACAGATACGCAGTATTTT	CASSDEAGATDTQYF
TRBD1	-	TRBV28	TRBJ1-1	TGTGCCAGCAGTTTAGGGGACAGGGTGGCTTTCTTT	CASSLGDRVAFF
TRBD2	once	TRBV14	TRBJ2-1	TGTGCCAGCAGCCAGGGGAGGGTGAGAGCGGGCTACAATGAGCAGTTCTTC	CASSQGRVRAGYNEQFF
-	-	TRBV7-3	TRBJ2-1	TGTGCCAGCAGCTTAACTGCGCCTCCCTACAATGAGCAGTTCTTC	CASSLTAPPYNEQFF
TRBD1	-	TRBV2	TRBJ2-7	TGTGCCAGCAGTCCACAGGGGGCAGGGCAGTACTTC	CASSPQGAGQYF
-	-	TRBV11-2	TRBJ2-3	TGTGCCAGCAAGGGACATACCTTTAGCACAGATACGCAGTATTTT	CASKGHTFSTDTQYF
-	-	TRBV6-5	TRBJ1-1	TGTGCCACCGTTGCGGGGCGTTGGAACACTGAAGCTTTCTTT	CATVAGRWNTEAFF
-	-	TRBV6-5	TRBJ2-7	TGTGCCAGCAGTTTACTCGGACAGACTGGGGAGCAGTACTTC	CASSLLGQTGEQYF
TRBD2	-	TRBV7-8	TRBJ2-3	TGTGCCAGCAGCCCGAGGACTAGCGGGTACACAGATACGCAGTATTTT	CASSPRTSGYTDTQYF
TRBD1	-	TRBV18	TRBJ2-5	TGTGCCAGCTCACTAGACAGGGGATGGGAGACCCAGTACTTC	CASSLDRGWETQYF
-	-	TRBV5-1	TRBJ2-6	TGCGCCAGCAGCTTGGGGGCGGGAGGGGCCAACGTCCTGACTTTC	CASSLGAGGANVLTF
TRBD1	medium-sized	TRBV2	TRBJ2-1	TGTGCCAGCAGTGGACAGGGGGTTGGCAATGAGCAGTTCTTC	CASSGQGVGNEQFF
TRBD2	-	TRBV28	TRBJ2-5	TGTGCCAGCAGTAACCTCGCCGGGACTAGAATTGAGACCCAGTACTTC	CASSNLAGTRIETQYF
-	-	TRBV10-3	TRBJ1-2	TGTGCCATCAGTGAGTCTCCTTTAGATCCTAACTATGGCTACACCTTC	CAISESPLDPNYGYTF
TRBD1	-	TRBV10-1	TRBJ2-3	TGCGCCAGCAGCGGACAGGGAGGATATACGCAGTATTTT	CASSGQGGYTQYF
TRBD2	-	TRBV10-2	TRBJ2-3	TGCGCCAGCTACTCCCAGCGGGAGATGGGCACAGATACGCAGTATTTT	CASYSQREMGTDTQYF
-	-	TRBV19	TRBJ1-2	TGTGCCAGTAGTGCAGGGTTCCGTGGCTACACCTTC	CASSAGFRGYTF
TRBD1	-	TRBV28	TRBJ1-2	TGTGCCAGCACCATTAGGACAGGGCCGAGCTATGGCTACACCTTC	CASTIRTGPSYGYTF
-	-	TRBV6-5	TRBJ2-3	TGTGCCAGCAGGAGGTCAGATACGCAGTATTTT	CASRRSDTQYF
TRBD1	-	TRBV29-1	TRBJ1-5	TGCAGCGTCCAGGGGGGACAAAGACAGCCCCAGCATTTT	CSVQGGQRQPQHF
-	-	TRBV7-3	TRBJ2-5	TGTGCCAGCAGCGAGGGACTCCGGGGGACCCAGTACTTC	CASSEGLRGTQYF
TRBD2	-	TRBV19	TRBJ2-3	TGTGCCAGTAGTAGTTTTTTAGCGAGCGGGGATTTCACAGATACGCAGTATTTT	CASSSFLASGDFTDTQYF
-	-	TRBV19	TRBJ1-1	TGTGCCAGTAGTATAGGGGATCTAGACAGGAACACTGAAGCTTTCTTT	CASSIGDLDRNTEAFF
TRBD1	-	TRBV14	TRBJ1-2	TGTGCCAGCAGCCAAGATGAATGGACAGGGAGTTACTATGGCTACACCTTC	CASSQDEWTGSYYGYTF
TRBD2	-	TRBV5-1	TRBJ2-5	TGCGCCAGCAGCTCCGGGACTAGCGGGAGGGCGGGACGAGAGACCCAGTACTTC	CASSSGTSGRAGRETQYF
-	few	TRBV30	TRBJ2-1	TGTGCCTGGAGGAGGGCAGGGGTACTCAGTGAGCAGTTCTTC	CAWRRAGVLSEQFF
TRBD1	-	TRBV6-5	TRBJ2-1	TGTGCCAGCGGACAGACCGGGACAGAGCGGCGGGAGCAGTTCTTC	CASGQTGTERREQFF
TRBD1	few	TRBV28	TRBJ2-1	TGTGCCAGCAGTTTAGGGACAGGGGTCAATGAGCAGTTCTTC	CASSLGTGVNEQFF